The source of this T cell receptor (beta chain) is a study of control samples from healthy donors and cancer patients (dated by TCRdb to about 2020). From the germline V gene, CDR1 is SNHLY and CDR2 is FYNNEI. V is shortened by 4 bases, J by 7 bases, and the region joining them spans 13 bases. The CDR3 starts with the cysteine, ends with the phenylalanine, and has 14 residues. Just CDR3 DNA is preserved here, 42 bases in frame from base 1. To prepare the library, the immunoSEQ multiplex PCR assay was applied. TCRdb retrieved this table from immuneACCESS and kept in-frame rearrangements only. Not all clones are present; in checked studies, unresolved V genes account for under half, and no reason is known for the remainder. Present in this sample are around 180,000 clones, 75% to 95% of which were seen just once. Clones ranked in the top ten supply 2% of the sample. This clone was picked up a small number of times. Its antigen remains undetermined. No clone much larger than this one lies a single base away; base qualities are absent.

The chain is made from TRBV2 and TRBJ1-4, with the D gene not clear enough to name. The sequence was collected from a woman aged 35 to 49 in good health. The source material was blood. The CDR3: CASSVGGWREKLFF. The sequenced DNA: TGTGCCAGCAGTGTAGGCGGGTGGCGTGAAAAACTGTTTTTT.